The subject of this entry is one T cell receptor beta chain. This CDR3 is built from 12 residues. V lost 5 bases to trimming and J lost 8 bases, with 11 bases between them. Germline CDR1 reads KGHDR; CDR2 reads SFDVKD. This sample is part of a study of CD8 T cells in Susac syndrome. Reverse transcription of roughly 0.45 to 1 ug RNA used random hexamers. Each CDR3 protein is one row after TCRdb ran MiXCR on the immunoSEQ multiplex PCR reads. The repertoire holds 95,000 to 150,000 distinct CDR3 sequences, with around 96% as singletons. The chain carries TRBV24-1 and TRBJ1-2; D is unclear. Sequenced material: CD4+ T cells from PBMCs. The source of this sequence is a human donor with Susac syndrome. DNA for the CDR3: TGTGCCACCAGTGCCTCGGCGGGGGGCTACACCTTC. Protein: CATSASAGGYTF.